Below, 28 T cell receptor beta chains from the same sample are listed, as sequenced in a study of blood T cell repertoires in COVID-19. Produced via immunoSEQ multiplex PCR; TCRdb's table is partial and in-frame only. The data show over 45,000 clones, around four fifths seen once. The sample comprised peripheral blood. The source of these receptors is an older man with acute or convalescent COVID-19.

The CDR3 spells CASSVLATYEQYF. The CDR3 DNA follows: TGTGCCAGCAGCGTCTTAGCGACCTACGAGCAGTACTTC. V and J are TRBV7-2 and TRBJ2-7; perhaps TRBD2 as D (5 bases). The CDR3 has 13 amino acids. The germline V and J ends were trimmed by 5 bases and 2 bases, with 10 bases remaining between them. Per the germline V gene, CDR1 is SGHTA and CDR2 is FQGNSA.

V and J are TRBV10-3 and TRBJ1-2; TRBD1 might be the D (5 bases). CDR1 and CDR2 from the germline V gene are ENHRY and SYGVKD. V was shortened by 0 bases and J by 4 bases, with 12 bases between the two germline ends. The CDR3 runs to 15 residues. CDR3 region: CAISESQGLSYGYTF. Here the CDR3 DNA reads TGTGCCATCAGTGAGTCGCAGGGATTGTCCTATGGCTACACCTTC.

This clone was detected only a few times. The chain is built from TRBV5-1 and TRBJ1-1; 8 bases match TRBD1. V trimming: 8 bases; J trimming: 4 bases; junction bases outside the gene matches: 7. The CDR3 consists of 13 residues. Looked up from germline, CDR1 is SGHRS and CDR2 is YFSETQ. The DNA of the CDR3 is TGCGCCAGTAGGACAGGGACGACCACTGAAGCTTTCTTT. Its translation: CASRTGTTTEAFF.

This clone was detected only once. The chain employs TRBV7-6 and TRBJ1-1, with a weak D call TRBD1 (5 bases). The V end lost 1 base, the J end lost 4 bases, and 13 bases lay between the germline ends. CDR1 is SGHVS and CDR2 is FNYEAQ in the germline V gene. CDR3 size: 15 residues. DNA for the CDR3: TGTGCCAGCAGCTTAGATGGGGGGGGAGGCACTGAAGCTTTCTTT. It is translated as CASSLDGGGGTEAFF.

The chain joins TRBV20-1 to TRBJ1-5, with unresolved D. Trimming pared 4 bases from V and 2 bases from J, leaving 15 bases between. The CDR3 runs to 15 residues. Germline assignment: CDR1 DFQATT and CDR2 SNEGSKA (reference sequence). The CDR3 DNA sequence: TGCAGTGCTATTGATGTCATGAGGGGCAATCAGCCCCAGCATTTT. Translating it yields CSAIDVMRGNQPQHF.

The chain employs TRBV9 and TRBJ1-5, with D possibly being TRBD1 (6 bases). This CDR3 contains 16 residues. CDR1 SGDLS and CDR2 YYNGEE come from the germline V gene. Trimming took 0 bases from V and 1 from J, leaving 11 bases between them. Here the CDR3 DNA reads TGTGCCAGCAGCGTAGGTGTGGGGGCGAGCAATCAGCCCCAGCATTTT. Amino acids: CASSVGVGASNQPQHF.

V is TRBV28 and J is TRBJ2-1; 10 positions agree with TRBD1. Germline CDR1 is MDHEN and CDR2 is SYDVKM. This CDR3 comprises 17 residues. The ends lost 5 bases at V and 6 bases at J; junction bases unmatched: 13. This chain's CDR3 is CASSPTTGTGVFNEQFF. For the CDR3, the DNA is TGTGCCAGCAGTCCTACTACCGGGACAGGGGTTTTCAATGAGCAGTTCTTC.

The chain employs TRBV28 and TRBJ1-5; no firm D call. This CDR3 has 14 amino acids. The germline V gene has CDR1 MDHEN and CDR2 SYDVKM. Trimming took off 3 bases at V and 1 base at J, with 7 bases between the two ends. The CDR3 DNA reads TGTGCCAGCAGTTTCTTACTGAGCAATCAGCCCCAGCATTTT. Protein product: CASSFLLSNQPQHF.

The genes are TRBV18 and TRBJ2-1, with 9 nucleotides matching TRBD2. V lost 2 bases to trimming and J lost 3 bases; unmatched junction nucleotides: 2. The CDR3 spans 15 residues. Germline values: CDR1 KGHSH, CDR2 LQKENI. The CDR3 sequence: CASSPEAGGYNEQFF. In DNA form, the CDR3 reads TGTGCCAGCTCACCAGAAGCGGGGGGCTACAATGAGCAGTTCTTC.

CDR3 protein: CASSFRAGDNTEAFF. For the CDR3, the DNA is TGCGCCAGCAGCTTCCGGGCAGGGGATAACACTGAAGCTTTCTTT. The J gene is TRBJ1-1, the V gene TRBV5-1, with a tentative D call TRBD1 (6 bases). V was pared by 2 bases and J by 2 bases, with 13 bases between. This CDR3 comprises 15 residues. CDR1 is SGHRS and CDR2 is YFSETQ in the germline V gene.

The chain couples TRBV24-1 to TRBJ1-1; 10 nucleotides align to TRBD1. In germline, CDR1 is KGHDR, CDR2 SFDVKD. Trimming at V came to 2 bases and at J to 5 bases, leaving 10 bases not matched to a gene. CDR3 length: 17 amino acids. The CDR3 nucleotides read TGTGCCACCAGTGATTCCGGGACAGGGGTTGGAGAAACTGAAGCTTTCTTT. Its protein is CATSDSGTGVGETEAFF.

This chain uses TRBV28 with TRBJ1-6; possibly TRBD1 for D (5 bases). Trimming cost V 3 bases and J 10 bases, with 22 bases left between them. CDR1 is MDHEN, CDR2 SYDVKM, per germline. The CDR3 runs to 17 residues. The CDR3, as DNA: TGTGCCAGCAGTTTTCCTAGAGAGGACACTCTTGGGTCACCCCTCCACTTT. Translated, it gives CASSFPREDTLGSPLHF.

This clone was found once. The chain is built from TRBV19 and TRBJ1-5; a weak D match, TRBD1 (6 bases). V lost 4 bases and J lost 7, with 14 bases in between. CDR1 LNHDA and CDR2 SQIVND come from the germline V gene (reference sequence). CDR3 length equals 14 residues. The CDR3, as DNA: TGTGCCAGTAGTACCCGGGCAGGGGTCCAGCCCCAGCATTTT. Its translation: CASSTRAGVQPQHF.

The chain joins TRBV27 to TRBJ2-6; 9 bases are a match to TRBD1. Trimming removed 6 bases from V and 3 bases from J; junction bases left unmatched: 6. Germline V lookup: CDR1 MNHEY, CDR2 SMNVEV (reference sequence). This CDR3 spans 16 amino acids. In DNA, the CDR3 is TGTGCCAGCAGCCTACAGGGGGCTTATGGGGCCAACGTCCTGACTTTC. Residues: CASSLQGAYGANVLTF.

The chain is built from TRBV5-1 and TRBJ1-2, with 7 positions matching TRBD1. V lost 1 base and J lost 3; bases outside the gene matches: 3. From germline, CDR1 is SGHRS and CDR2 YFSETQ. The CDR3 has 14 residues. The DNA of the CDR3 is TGCGCCAGCAGCTTGACAGGGACAGACTATGGCTACACCTTC. Protein: CASSLTGTDYGYTF.

V and J are TRBV5-4 and TRBJ2-2, with unresolved D. V was cut by 6 bases and J by 6 bases, with 12 bases left in between. Germline V gene data show CDR1 as SGHNT and CDR2 as YYREEE (reference sequence). The CDR3 has 13 amino acids. This chain's CDR3 is CASTSQQAGELFF. The CDR3 region has the DNA TGTGCCAGCACCTCCCAGCAGGCCGGGGAGCTGTTTTTT.

The V call is TRBV7-8, the J call TRBJ1-2; 7 positions match TRBD1. Germline V CDR1 and CDR2: SGHVS, FQNEAQ. The CDR3 runs to 12 residues. Trimming removed 1 base from V and 8 bases from J; junction bases left unmatched: 1. The CDR3: CASSLGTGGYTF. The CDR3 DNA is TGTGCCAGCAGCTTAGGGACAGGAGGCTACACCTTC.

This chain uses TRBV27 with TRBJ2-1; 8 bases line up with TRBD1. V lost 2 bases, J lost 0 bases, and 0 bases stayed unmatched. Germline V gene lookup returns CDR1 MNHEY and CDR2 SMNVEV (reference sequence). The CDR3 is 15 residues long. CDR3 in DNA: TGTGCCAGCAGTTTAGGACAGGGCTCCTACAATGAGCAGTTCTTC. The encoded protein is CASSLGQGSYNEQFF.

The chain has TRBV30 and TRBJ1-1; TRBD1 is a possible D gene (6 bases). The V end was cut by 3 bases, the J end by 5 bases, with 22 bases between. The germline V gene has CDR1 GTSNPN and CDR2 SVGIG (reference sequence). The CDR3 runs 16 residues. The DNA for the CDR3 is TGTGCCTGGAGCGTACTCTTACAGGGTAGAGGAACTGAAGCTTTCTTT. Its translation: CAWSVLLQGRGTEAFF.

The V and J genes are TRBV19 and TRBJ1-2; 7 bases align to TRBD1. This CDR3 comprises 15 residues. The junction had 11 bases not matched to a gene; V was cut back by 7 bases and J by 3 bases. Germline V gene sequence: CDR1 LNHDA, CDR2 SQIVND (reference sequence). The CDR3 nucleotides are TGTGCCAGTACCCCTTCGCGTGGACAGGACTATGGCTACACCTTC. It is translated as CASTPSRGQDYGYTF.

The J gene is TRBJ1-4, the V gene TRBV30; 9 nucleotides line up with TRBD1. The CDR3 sequence is 13 residues long. The germline V gene encodes CDR1 GTSNPN and CDR2 SVGIG (reference sequence). Trimming took 6 bases from V and 8 from J; bases not matched to a gene: 7. In nucleotides, the CDR3 is TGTGCCTGTCGGGACAGGGAAGTGGAAAAACTGTTTTTT. This gives the protein CACRDREVEKLFF.

This clone was observed a handful of times. The chain uses TRBV6-5 and TRBJ1-4; TRBD1 might be the D (5 bases). The V gene lost 6 bases and the J gene lost 8 bases, with 13 bases spanning the gap. This CDR3 has 13 amino acids. The V gene's germline CDR1 is MNHEY and CDR2 SVGAGI. CDR3 in DNA: TGTGCCAGCAGACCGGGGGTCGGAGAAAAACTGTTTTTT. This gives the protein CASRPGVGEKLFF.

This rearrangement joins TRBV20-1 to TRBJ2-6; 8 bases line up with TRBD1. In germline, CDR1 is DFQATT, CDR2 SNEGSKA (reference sequence). The ends lost 3 bases at V and 2 bases at J; junction bases unmatched: 9. The CDR3 contains 17 residues. CDR3 amino acids: CSASRPGGATGANVLTF. In DNA form, the CDR3 reads TGCAGTGCTAGTCGGCCAGGGGGCGCAACTGGGGCCAACGTCCTGACTTTC.

This clone turned up a few times. This chain uses TRBV11-2 with TRBJ1-2; TRBD1 matches 7 bases. The CDR3 is made up of 14 amino acids. Per germline, CDR1 SGHAT and CDR2 FQNNGV. The trim removed 4 bases at V and 7 bases at J, leaving 9 bases unmatched. As DNA, the CDR3 is TGTGCCAGCAGCTCTCCTCGACAGGGAGGTGGCTACACCTTC. It translates to CASSSPRQGGGYTF. Variable domain in full (rest from reference TRBV11-2 and TRBJ1-2): EAGVAQSPRYKIIEKRQSVAFWCNPISGHATLYWYQQILGQGPKLLIQFQNNGVVDDSQLPKDRFSAERLKGVDSTLKIQPAKLEDSAVYLCASSSPRQGGGYTFGSGTRLTVV.

The rearrangement uses TRBV7-2 and TRBJ1-6; D possibly corresponds to TRBD1 (6 bases). V lost 7 bases to trimming and J lost 10 bases, with 20 bases between them. The CDR3 loop spans 15 amino acids. CDR1 SGHTA and CDR2 FQGNSA come from the germline V gene. This CDR3 reads CASTGQSGVGSPLHF. The CDR3 coding sequence is TGTGCCAGCACCGGACAGTCAGGGGTAGGGTCACCCCTCCACTTT.

The chain couples TRBV5-6 to TRBJ2-1; no definite D call. This CDR3 contains 13 residues. The germline V and J ends were trimmed by 1 base and 6 bases, with 8 bases remaining between them. Per germline, CDR1 SGHDT and CDR2 YYEEEE. Here the CDR3 reads CASSLLQVNEQFF. The DNA for the CDR3 is TGTGCCAGCAGCTTGTTGCAGGTCAATGAGCAGTTCTTC.

This clone was seen only a few times. The chain joins TRBV5-1 to TRBJ2-2, with TRBD1 identical over 8 bases. In germline, CDR1 is SGHRS, CDR2 YFSETQ. With V trimmed by 9 bases and J by 6 bases, 10 bases remained unmatched. This CDR3 is 14 amino acids long. In DNA form, the CDR3 reads TGCGCCACTAAAGCAGGGGGCGATTCCGGGGAGCTGTTTTTT. The encoded protein is CATKAGGDSGELFF. Supplemented by reference TRBV5-1 and TRBJ2-2, the full variable domain reads KAGVTQTPRYLIKTRGQQVTLSCSPISGHRSVSWYQQTPGQGLQFLFEYFSETQRNKGNFPGRFSGRQFSNSRSEMNVSTLELGDSALYLCATKAGGDSGELFFGEGSRLTVL.

The rearrangement links TRBV5-6 to TRBJ2-7; tentatively, D is TRBD2 (7 bases). The germline V gene has CDR1 SGHDT and CDR2 YYEEEE. There are 16 residues in the CDR3. The V end was cut by 3 bases, the J end by 0 bases, with 16 bases between. Here the CDR3 DNA reads TGTGCCAGCAGCTCCCCGCGGGGGCTAAACTCCTACGAGCAGTACTTC. Translated: CASSSPRGLNSYEQYF.